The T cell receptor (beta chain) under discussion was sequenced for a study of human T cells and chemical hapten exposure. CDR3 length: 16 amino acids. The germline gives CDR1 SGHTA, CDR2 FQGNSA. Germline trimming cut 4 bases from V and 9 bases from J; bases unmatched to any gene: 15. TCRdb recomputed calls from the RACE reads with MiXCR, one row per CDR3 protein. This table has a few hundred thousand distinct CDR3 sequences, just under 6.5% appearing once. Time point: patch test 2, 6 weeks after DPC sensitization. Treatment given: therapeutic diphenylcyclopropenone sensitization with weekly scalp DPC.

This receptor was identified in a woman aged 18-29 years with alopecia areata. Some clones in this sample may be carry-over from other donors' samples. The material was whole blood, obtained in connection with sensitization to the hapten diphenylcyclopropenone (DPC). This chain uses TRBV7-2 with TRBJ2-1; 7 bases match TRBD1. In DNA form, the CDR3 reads TGTGCCAGCAGCTCAAGAGGGGGCCAAAGGGTGGCTGAGCAGTTCTTC. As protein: CASSSRGGQRVAEQFF.